This T cell receptor (beta chain) originates from a study of T cells after yellow fever vaccination. Study-level findings and limits: High-abundance clonotypes from the bulk population could contaminate FACS-sorted repertoires. At 95% to 98% for CD4 and 70% to 90% for CD8, most primary-vaccination clones showed up again after the booster. CD4 and CD8 compartments shared a small share of clonotypes.

The sample holds a few counts of this clonotype. Its antigen remains unidentified. The CDR3 sequence is 14 residues long. V lost 0 bases and J 5 bases, leaving 10 bases between the germline ends. Germline-derived CDR1 and CDR2 are SGHAT and FQNNGV. Conversion of TCR transcripts into cDNA relied on 5'RACE template switching, which added a universal primer site and UMIs. Each CDR3 protein is one row after TCRdb ran MiXCR on the 5' RACE reads. The sample contains about 340,000 distinct CDR3 sequences, approximately 9% of which appear only once. This receptor was taken from a man aged 18 to 30 who received the YFV17D yellow fever vaccine. Sample: PBMCs, taken on the day of the first yellow fever vaccination. The gene calls are TRBV11-2 and TRBJ2-5; no reliable D call. The CDR3 sequence is CASSLDPGRETQYF. The DNA of the CDR3 is TGTGCCAGCAGCTTAGATCCCGGGCGGGAGACCCAGTACTTC.